The 27 T cell receptor beta chains listed next were all sequenced from one sample in a study of beta chain features in type 1 diabetes. cDNA synthesis used the whole RNA isolate, giving expressed TCRB sequences. The protocol was immunoSEQ multiplex PCR, while the TCRdb copy is restricted to in-frame clones and leaves out a portion. Among around 99,000 clones listed, almost 40% were seen once. The sequenced sample was stem cell memory CD4+ T cells from blood. These receptors all come from a woman aged 18-35 years in good health.

The J gene is TRBJ2-7, the V gene TRBV7-9; perhaps TRBD2 as D (6 bases). The CDR3 covers 15 residues. Trimming took off 5 bases at V and 6 bases at J, with 20 bases between the two ends. CDR1 is SEHNR and CDR2 is FQNEAQ in the germline V gene (reference sequence). Here the CDR3 reads CASSPMGGWRSEQYF. CDR3 sequence (DNA): TGTGCCAGCAGCCCCATGGGGGGTTGGAGATCCGAGCAGTACTTC. The whole variable domain, filled in from reference TRBV7-9 and TRBJ2-7, reads DTGVSQNPRHKITKRGQNVTFRCDPISEHNRLYWYRQTLGQGPEFLTYFQNEAQLEKSRLLSDRFSAERPKGSFSTLEIQRTEQGDSAMYLCASSPMGGWRSEQYFGPGTRLTVT.

This clone was counted a few times. This chain uses TRBV9 with TRBJ2-7; 9 positions match TRBD1. Germline V gene lookup returns CDR1 SGDLS and CDR2 YYNGEE. This CDR3 is built from 13 residues. With 3 bases clipped from V and 3 bases from J, the junction kept 1 base outside the gene matches. The CDR3 protein is CASSGGQGYEQYF. For the CDR3, the DNA is TGTGCCAGCAGCGGGGGACAGGGCTACGAGCAGTACTTC.

This clone was seen only a few times. The CDR3 protein is CASSPRLAGVRNNEQFF. CDR3 DNA sequence: TGTGCCAGCAGTCCCCGGCTAGCGGGAGTAAGGAACAATGAGCAGTTCTTC. The J gene is TRBJ2-1, the V gene TRBV27, with TRBD2 identical over 10 bases. Germline CDR1 MNHEY, CDR2 SMNVEV (reference sequence). There are 17 residues in the CDR3. V lost 5 bases to trimming and J lost 5 bases; unmatched junction nucleotides: 12.

The gene calls are TRBV27 and TRBJ2-4; 10 bases line up with TRBD2. The CDR3 has 18 residues. After removal of 2 bases from V and 3 bases from J, the junction contained 10 bases not matched to a gene. CDR1 MNHEY and CDR2 SMNVEV come from the germline V gene (reference sequence). CDR3 nucleotide sequence: TGTGCCAGCAGTTTAACCCCCCTAGCGGGAGTGAGCAAAAACATTCAGTACTTC. Protein sequence: CASSLTPLAGVSKNIQYF.

The genes are TRBV6-6 and TRBJ2-2; the D gene is possibly TRBD2 (5 bases). The germline gives CDR1 MNHNY, CDR2 SVGAGI (reference sequence). V was trimmed by 6 bases and J by 5 bases, leaving 10 bases between them. The CDR3 sequence is 13 residues long. The CDR3, as DNA: TGTGCCAGCAGCCGGACTCAGACCGGGGAGCTGTTTTTT. Protein sequence: CASSRTQTGELFF.

This chain uses TRBV18 with TRBJ1-2; D not resolved. CDR1 and CDR2 (germline): KGHSH, LQKENI. The CDR3 is made up of 13 amino acids. V was pared by 2 bases and J by 4 bases, with 8 bases between. The CDR3: CASSPGGFYGYTF. CDR3 sequence (DNA): TGTGCCAGCTCACCAGGAGGGTTCTATGGCTACACCTTC. The entire variable domain, with the rest obtained from reference TRBV18 and TRBJ1-2, is as follows: NAGVMQNPRHLVRRRGQEARLRCSPMKGHSHVYWYRQLPEEGLKFMVYLQKENIIDESGMPKERFSAEFPKEGPSILRIQQVVRGDSAAYFCASSPGGFYGYTFGSGTRLTVV.

The chain combines TRBV28 with TRBJ2-1; tentatively, D is TRBD2 (5 bases). The CDR3 is made up of 14 amino acids. Germline CDR1 and CDR2: MDHEN and SYDVKM. V was shortened by 5 bases and J by 9 bases, with 17 bases between the two germline ends. The DNA for the CDR3 is TGTGCCAGCAGTCACATCAACCGGGAACGTGAGCAGTTCTTC. Translation: CASSHINREREQFF. Using reference TRBV28 and TRBJ2-1 for the parts outside the CDR3, the full variable domain is DVKVTQSSRYLVKRTGEKVFLECVQDMDHENMFWYRQDPGLGLRLIYFSYDVKMKEKGDIPEGYSVSREKKERFSLILESASTNQTSMYLCASSHINREREQFFGPGTRLTVL.

The CDR3 nucleotides read TGCGCCAGCAGCCGCCCCGGGTTGACTGAAGCTTTCTTT. Protein: CASSRPGLTEAFF. This chain joins TRBV23-1 and TRBJ1-1, with D unresolved. TRBV23-1 is marked as an open reading frame, function uncertain. The CDR3 runs to 13 residues. Trimming removed 6 bases at V and 5 bases at J, with 13 bases between.

This clone was seen a handful of times. The gene calls are TRBV6-1 and TRBJ2-7; 10 bases are shared with TRBD2. This CDR3 region has 17 residues. Trimming at V came to 4 bases and at J to 4 bases, leaving 13 bases not matched to a gene. Per germline, CDR1 MNHNS and CDR2 SASEGT. CDR3: CASSVGGSGRAGYEQYF. The CDR3 coding sequence is TGTGCCAGCAGTGTCGGCGGAAGCGGGAGGGCTGGGTACGAGCAGTACTTC.

The V gene is TRBV19, the J gene TRBJ2-3; 7 nucleotides line up with TRBD2. Per germline, CDR1 LNHDA and CDR2 SQIVND (reference sequence). V gave up 5 bases and J gave up 1 base; unmatched junction bases: 9. The CDR3 covers 16 residues. CDR3 coding DNA: TGTGCCAGTAGTTCTTTGGGACTACTCGGCACAGATACGCAGTATTTT. Translating gives CASSSLGLLGTDTQYF.

CDR3 amino acids: CASSLGLVSNEQFF. CDR3 nucleotide sequence: TGTGCCAGCAGCTTGGGACTAGTTAGCAATGAGCAGTTCTTC. The rearrangement joins TRBV7-3 to TRBJ2-1; 8 bases are shared with TRBD2. V shed 3 bases, J shed 6 bases, and the junction held 4 bases outside the gene matches. The CDR3 loop spans 14 amino acids. The germline CDR1 and CDR2 sequences are SGHTA and FQGTGA.

This clone showed up just a few times. The CDR3 is CASSTQTSGSYNEQFF. CDR3 coding DNA: TGTGCCAGCAGCACCCAGACTAGCGGCTCCTACAATGAGCAGTTCTTC. The J gene is TRBJ2-1, the V gene TRBV7-9; TRBD2 matches 9 bases. The CDR3 sequence is 16 residues long. With V trimmed by 5 bases and J by 0 bases, 5 bases remained unmatched. Looked up from germline, CDR1 is SEHNR and CDR2 is FQNEAQ (reference sequence).

The V gene is TRBV18, the J gene TRBJ2-7; 9 bases match TRBD2. J gave up 5 bases and V 3 bases, and 8 bases lay outside the gene matches. CDR1 KGHSH and CDR2 LQKENI come from the germline V gene. CDR3 length: 15 residues. The CDR3 protein is CASSPRAAGGNEQYF. In DNA, the CDR3 is TGTGCCAGCTCACCCCGGGCGGCGGGAGGGAACGAGCAGTACTTC.

V usage is TRBV28 and J usage is TRBJ1-2, with D perhaps matching TRBD1 (5 bases). V lost 1 base to trimming and J lost 8 bases, with 11 bases between them. This CDR3 spans 13 amino acids. From germline, CDR1 is MDHEN and CDR2 SYDVKM. Here the CDR3 DNA reads TGTGCCAGCAGTTTATCCTCAGGGAGGGGCTACACCTTC. Amino acid sequence: CASSLSSGRGYTF.

This chain uses TRBV15 with TRBJ2-5, with D possibly TRBD1 on 6 matching bases. Gene TRBJ2-7 matches the end of the DNA better, so the J call may be wrong. Looked up from germline, CDR1 is LNHNV and CDR2 is YYDKDF (reference sequence). The CDR3 length is 13 residues. Here the CDR3 reads CATSILQGYEQYF. CDR3 coding DNA: TGTGCCACCAGCATCCTACAGGGTTACGAGCAGTACTTC.

The genes are TRBV7-2 and TRBJ2-1; TRBD2 matches at 8 bases. Per the germline V gene, CDR1 is SGHTA and CDR2 is FQGNSA. The V gene end was trimmed by 4 bases and the J gene end by 5 bases; junction bases not matched to a gene: 10. This CDR3 has 16 residues. The CDR3 loop is CASSYTGTSTNNEQFF. Here the CDR3 DNA reads TGTGCCAGCAGCTATACCGGGACTAGTACCAACAATGAGCAGTTCTTC.

V gene TRBV5-6 combines with J gene TRBJ1-5; 9 nucleotides align to TRBD1. The CDR3 sequence is 18 residues long. With V trimmed by 6 bases and J by 2 bases, 15 bases remained unmatched. Germline lookup yields CDR1 SGHDT and CDR2 YYEEEE. CDR3 loop: CASTIYTGGRIRNQPQHF. CDR3 in DNA: TGTGCCAGCACCATTTATACAGGGGGCCGCATTCGCAATCAGCCCCAGCATTTT.

This chain joins TRBV18 and TRBJ1-2; D remains ambiguous. V was pared by 1 base and J by 0 bases, with 6 bases between. The CDR3 is 14 amino acids. Germline V lookup: CDR1 KGHSH, CDR2 LQKENI. The CDR3 protein is CASSPRPANYGYTF. The CDR3 nucleotides read TGTGCCAGCTCACCACGTCCAGCTAACTATGGCTACACCTTC. The whole variable domain, remainder taken from reference TRBV18 and TRBJ1-2, is NAGVMQNPRHLVRRRGQEARLRCSPMKGHSHVYWYRQLPEEGLKFMVYLQKENIIDESGMPKERFSAEFPKEGPSILRIQQVVRGDSAAYFCASSPRPANYGYTFGSGTRLTVV.

This clone was seen a handful of times. The genes are TRBV7-9 and TRBJ2-1, with 8 bases matching TRBD2. The germline V gene encodes CDR1 SEHNR and CDR2 FQNEAQ (reference sequence). V gave up 2 bases and J gave up 8 bases; unmatched junction bases: 8. The CDR3 extends over 15 amino acids. The CDR3 nucleotides read TGTGCCAGCAGCTTAACGAGCGGGAGATTTCATGAGCAGTTCTTC. Residues: CASSLTSGRFHEQFF. The full variable domain, completed using reference TRBV7-9 and TRBJ2-1, is DTGVSQNPRHKITKRGQNVTFRCDPISEHNRLYWYRQTLGQGPEFLTYFQNEAQLEKSRLLSDRFSAERPKGSFSTLEIQRTEQGDSAMYLCASSLTSGRFHEQFFGPGTRLTVL.

The V and J genes are TRBV4-3 and TRBJ2-7; tentative D call: TRBD2 (7 bases). The length of the CDR3 is 16 residues. Germline V lookup: CDR1 LGHNA, CDR2 YSLEER. V gave up 4 bases and J gave up 0 bases, with 16 bases separating them. This CDR3 is CASSPGGGDNSYEQYF. The CDR3 DNA sequence: TGCGCCAGCAGCCCGGGAGGTGGGGACAACTCCTACGAGCAGTACTTC.

The V and J genes are TRBV4-1 and TRBJ2-1; TRBD2 matches 7 bases. The V gene end was trimmed by 3 bases and the J gene end by 9 bases; junction bases not matched to a gene: 14. The germline V gene encodes CDR1 MGHRA and CDR2 YSYEKL. The CDR3 sequence is 16 residues long. CDR3 DNA: TGCGCCAGCAGCCAGGGAGTCGTCGGGAGGATCATTGAGCAGTTCTTC. Residues: CASSQGVVGRIIEQFF.

This clone was found a few times. This sequence joins TRBV6-5 and TRBJ2-7; no definite D call. The length of the CDR3 is 11 residues. The ends were cut back, 2 bases at V and 8 bases at J, with 7 bases in the middle. In germline, CDR1 is MNHEY, CDR2 SVGAGI. In DNA form, the CDR3 reads TGTGCCAGCAGTTACAGAACAAAGCAGTACTTC. Translation gives CASSYRTKQYF.

This clone turned up a few times. This chain connects TRBV7-2 to TRBJ2-5; 7 nucleotides align to TRBD2. The CDR3 extends over 15 amino acids. J was trimmed by 7 bases and V by 4 bases; bases with no gene match: 12. From germline, CDR1 is SGHTA and CDR2 FQGNSA. CDR3 DNA: TGTGCCAGCAGCTCGAGGGAGGGAGGTTGGACGACCCAGTACTTC. As protein: CASSSREGGWTTQYF.

The CDR3 DNA reads TGTGCCAGCTCACCCCAAGCGGGAGGGGTCTCCTACAATGAGCAGTTCTTC. Its protein is CASSPQAGGVSYNEQFF. J is TRBJ2-1 and V is TRBV18, with 10 bases aligning to TRBD2. J gave up 0 bases and V 3 bases, and 5 bases lay outside the gene matches. CDR1 is KGHSH and CDR2 is LQKENI in the germline V gene. This CDR3 spans 17 amino acids.

The chain recombines TRBV2 with TRBJ1-2; 7 bases agree with TRBD1. Germline values: CDR1 SNHLY, CDR2 FYNNEI. J gave up 1 base and V 11 bases, and 4 bases lay outside the gene matches. The CDR3 totals 12 residues. As DNA, the CDR3 is TGTGCCGGACGACAGGGTAACTATGGCTACACCTTC. Protein product: CAGRQGNYGYTF.

The chain carries TRBV9 and TRBJ2-7, with a weak D call TRBD2 (6 bases). Germline loops: CDR1 SGDLS, CDR2 YYNGEE. This CDR3 is 13 amino acids long. V was shortened by 1 base and J by 6 bases, with 11 bases between the two germline ends. This CDR3 reads CASSVWRAGEQYF. Written as DNA, the CDR3 is TGTGCCAGCAGCGTATGGAGGGCGGGCGAGCAGTACTTC.

This clone turned up a few times. The chain uses TRBV2 and TRBJ2-5; tentative D call: TRBD2 (6 bases). V lost 2 bases and J lost 2, with 12 bases in between. CDR1 and CDR2 (germline): SNHLY, FYNNEI. The CDR3 runs to 15 residues. The CDR3 DNA sequence: TGTGCCAGCAGTGAACGATCGCGGGGACAAGAGACCCAGTACTTC. Its translation is CASSERSRGQETQYF. Complete variable domain (other parts from reference TRBV2 and TRBJ2-5): EPEVTQTPSHQVTQMGQEVILRCVPISNHLYFYWYRQILGQKVEFLVSFYNNEISEKSEIFDDQFSVERPDGSNFTLKIRSTKLEDSAMYFCASSERSRGQETQYFGPGTRLLVL.